The TCR beta chain described here comes from a study of cytotoxic CD8 clonotypes in ibrutinib-treated CLL. V was cut by 6 bases and J by 5 bases, with 9 bases left in between. The CDR3 totals 12 residues. CDR1 and CDR2 from the germline V gene are SGHTS and YDEGEE. Clones were read by immunoSEQ multiplex PCR, and TCRdb kept only the in-frame ones, dropping some. The table has 100,000 to 150,000 clones, 70% to 90% seen once. Sequenced material: PBMCs, taken after 24 months of ibrutinib treatment. This chain connects TRBV5-8 to TRBJ2-1, with D tentatively TRBD1 or TRBD2 (5 bases each). The receptor's source is a human donor with chronic lymphocytic leukemia. The CDR3 region is CASTMGDNEQFF. The CDR3 DNA reads TGTGCCAGCACCATGGGGGACAATGAGCAGTTCTTC.